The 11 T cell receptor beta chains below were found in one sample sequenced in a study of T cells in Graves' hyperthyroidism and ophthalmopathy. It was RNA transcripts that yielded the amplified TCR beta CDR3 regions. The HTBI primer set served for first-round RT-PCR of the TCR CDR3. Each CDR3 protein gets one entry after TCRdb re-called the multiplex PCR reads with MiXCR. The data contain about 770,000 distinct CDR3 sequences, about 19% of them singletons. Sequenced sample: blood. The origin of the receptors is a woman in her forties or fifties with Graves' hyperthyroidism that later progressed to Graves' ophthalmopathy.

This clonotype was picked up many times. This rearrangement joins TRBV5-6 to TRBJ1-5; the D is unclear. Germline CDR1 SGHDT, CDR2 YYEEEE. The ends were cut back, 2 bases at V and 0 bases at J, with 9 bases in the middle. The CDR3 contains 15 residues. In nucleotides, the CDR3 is TGTGCCAGCAGCTTAAGTTTGGCTAGCAATCAGCCCCAGCATTTT. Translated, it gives CASSLSLASNQPQHF.

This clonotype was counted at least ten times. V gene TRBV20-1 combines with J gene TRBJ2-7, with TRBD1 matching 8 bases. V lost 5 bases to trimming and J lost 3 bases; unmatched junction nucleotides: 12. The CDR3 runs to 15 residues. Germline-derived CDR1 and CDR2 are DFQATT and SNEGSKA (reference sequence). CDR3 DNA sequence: TGCAGTGCTTACTCGGACAGGGCGGAGATCTACGAGCAGTACTTC. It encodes CSAYSDRAEIYEQYF.

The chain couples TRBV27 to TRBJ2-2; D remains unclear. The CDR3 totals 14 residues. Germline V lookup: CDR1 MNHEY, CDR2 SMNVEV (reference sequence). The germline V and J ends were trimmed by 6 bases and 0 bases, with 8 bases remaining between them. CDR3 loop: CASSKSSNTGELFF. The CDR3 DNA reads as TGTGCCAGCAGCAAAAGCTCGAACACCGGGGAGCTGTTTTTT.

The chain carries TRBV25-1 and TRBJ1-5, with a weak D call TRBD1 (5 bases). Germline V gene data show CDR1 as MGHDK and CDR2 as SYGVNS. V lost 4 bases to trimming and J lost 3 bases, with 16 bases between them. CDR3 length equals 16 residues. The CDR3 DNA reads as TGTGCCAGCAGTGGACCGAATCGGGGGGTCAATCAGCCCCAGCATTTT. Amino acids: CASSGPNRGVNQPQHF.

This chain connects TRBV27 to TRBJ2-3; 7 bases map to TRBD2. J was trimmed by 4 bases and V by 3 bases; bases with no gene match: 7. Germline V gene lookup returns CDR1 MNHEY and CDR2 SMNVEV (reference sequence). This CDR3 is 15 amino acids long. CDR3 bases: TGTGCCAGCAGTTTTTTAGTCGCGGGGGCAGATACGCAGTATTTT. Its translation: CASSFLVAGADTQYF.

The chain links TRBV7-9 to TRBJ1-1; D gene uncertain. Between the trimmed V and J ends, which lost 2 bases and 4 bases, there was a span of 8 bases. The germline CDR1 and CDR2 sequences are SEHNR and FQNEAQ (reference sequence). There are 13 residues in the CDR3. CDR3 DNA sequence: TGTGCCAGCAGCTTATGGTTAAGCACTGAAGCTTTCTTT. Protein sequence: CASSLWLSTEAFF.

The CDR3 loop is CASSSQGQDTQYF. Written as DNA, the CDR3 is TGTGCCAGCAGCTCCCAGGGGCAAGATACGCAGTATTTT. This chain joins TRBV7-2 and TRBJ2-3, with D possibly TRBD1 on 6 matching bases. Germline CDR1 reads SGHTA; CDR2 reads FQGNSA. There are 13 residues in the CDR3. V lost 4 bases to trimming and J lost 5 bases, with 10 bases between them.

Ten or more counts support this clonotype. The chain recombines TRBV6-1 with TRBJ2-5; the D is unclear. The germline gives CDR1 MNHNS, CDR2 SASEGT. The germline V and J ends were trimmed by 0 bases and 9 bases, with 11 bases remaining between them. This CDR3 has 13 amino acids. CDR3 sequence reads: CASSEADLVAQYF. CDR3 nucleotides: TGTGCCAGCAGTGAAGCCGATTTAGTGGCCCAGTACTTC.

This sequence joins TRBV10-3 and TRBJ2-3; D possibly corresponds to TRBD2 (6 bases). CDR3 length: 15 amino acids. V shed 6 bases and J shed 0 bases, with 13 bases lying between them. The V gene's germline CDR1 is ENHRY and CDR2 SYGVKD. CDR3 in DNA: TGTGCCATCAGACTAGCCGAAACTAGCACAGATACGCAGTATTTT. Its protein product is CAIRLAETSTDTQYF.

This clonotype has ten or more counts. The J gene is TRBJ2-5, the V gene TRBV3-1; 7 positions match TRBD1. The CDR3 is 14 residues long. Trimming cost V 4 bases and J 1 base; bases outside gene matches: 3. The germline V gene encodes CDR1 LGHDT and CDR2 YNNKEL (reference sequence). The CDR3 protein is CASSRTGVQETQYF. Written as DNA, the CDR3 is TGTGCCAGCAGCCGGACAGGAGTCCAAGAGACCCAGTACTTC.

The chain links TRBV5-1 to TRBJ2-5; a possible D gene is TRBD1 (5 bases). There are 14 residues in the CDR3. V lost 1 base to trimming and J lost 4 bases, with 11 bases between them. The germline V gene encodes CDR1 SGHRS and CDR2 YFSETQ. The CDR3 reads CASSLQAGPETQYF. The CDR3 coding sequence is TGCGCCAGCAGCTTGCAGGCAGGGCCAGAGACCCAGTACTTC.